This T cell receptor (beta chain) originates from a study of response to subunit inactivated influenza vaccine. Study-level points and caveats: Every seasonal influenza vaccination brings in few new T cells, the authors suggested.

This CDR3 is 13 amino acids long. The trim removed 4 bases at V and 6 bases at J, leaving 3 bases unmatched. Germline CDR1 and CDR2: SGDLS and YYNGEE. This clonotype was seen repeatedly, ten times or more. Its antigen remains unknown. Each CDR3 protein gets one entry after TCRdb re-called the RT-PCR reads with MiXCR. Among more than 450,000 distinct CDR3 sequences listed, roughly 12% were seen once. The sequence derives from a man aged 50-59 years who received an inactivated influenza vaccine. J is TRBJ2-3 and V is TRBV9; 9 nucleotides match TRBD2. Specimen: PBMCs from blood, collected on the day of vaccination. The CDR3 DNA reads as TGTGCCAGCAGCTTGGGGACTAGCGATACGCAGTATTTT. Translation: CASSLGTSDTQYF.